The next 13 T cell receptor beta chains were all read from a single sample in a study of T cell responses to AZD1222 COVID-19 vaccine. Some clones are missing from TCRdb's copy, which holds only in-frame ones; the method was immunoSEQ multiplex PCR. The sample carries around 80,000 clones, 83% recorded once. The starting material was peripheral blood, obtained 28 days after the second AZD1222 dose. These receptors originate from an adult who received the AZD1222 COVID-19 vaccine.

V usage is TRBV13 and J usage is TRBJ2-2, with 11 bases fitting TRBD2. J gave up 4 bases and V 0 bases, and 4 bases lay outside the gene matches. Germline V CDR1 and CDR2: PRHDT, FYEKMQ (reference sequence). CDR3 length: 17 residues. CDR3 DNA sequence: TGTGCCAGCAGCTTAGGCTTTAGCGGGAGGGGCACCGGGGAGCTGTTTTTT. Its translation: CASSLGFSGRGTGELFF.

The chain recombines TRBV9 with TRBJ1-1; D may be TRBD1 (5 bases). V lost 4 bases and J 4 bases, leaving 8 bases between the germline ends. The germline V gene encodes CDR1 SGDLS and CDR2 YYNGEE. CDR3 length equals 12 residues. The CDR3 sequence is CASSPRGTEAFF. CDR3 sequence (DNA): TGTGCCAGCAGCCCGAGGGGCACTGAAGCTTTCTTT.

This chain uses TRBV7-2 with TRBJ2-7; D may be TRBD2 (6 bases). This CDR3 contains 15 residues. Germline loops: CDR1 SGHTA, CDR2 FQGNSA. Trimming left V 1 base short and J 6 bases short, with 16 bases between. Here the CDR3 DNA reads TGTGCCAGCAGCTTAGGTGGTCTAGGAGCGGGCGAGCAGTACTTC. Translation: CASSLGGLGAGEQYF.

This chain uses TRBV6-5 with TRBJ1-3; D is unresolved. The length of the CDR3 is 14 residues. V lost 2 bases and J lost 2, with 7 bases in between. Germline CDR1 is MNHEY and CDR2 is SVGAGI. CDR3 nucleotides: TGTGCCAGCAGTTACGTGGGGACTGGAAACACCATATATTTT. Translation: CASSYVGTGNTIYF.

This clone has only a few counts. Here the CDR3 DNA reads TGTGCCAGCAGTGACTCATCCAGGGGCAACGAGCAGTTCTTC. Translating it yields CASSDSSRGNEQFF. This chain connects TRBV6-4 to TRBJ2-1, with D tentatively TRBD1 (6 bases). Trimming stripped 0 bases from V and 10 bases from J, with 13 bases between. The length of the CDR3 is 14 residues. Looked up from germline, CDR1 is MRHNA and CDR2 is SNTAGT.

Concerning this clone itself: The same CDR3 also results from other DNA sequences found in this sample. The chain joins TRBV28 to TRBJ2-7, with D uncertain. The CDR3 length is 12 residues. Germline values: CDR1 MDHEN, CDR2 SYDVKM. Trimming removed 3 bases from V and 3 bases from J, with 6 bases in between. CDR3 bases: TGTGCCAGCAGTTTGTGGGGCTACGAGCAGTACTTC. Translating it yields CASSLWGYEQYF.

The chain joins TRBV7-9 to TRBJ2-1, with a possible D match to TRBD2 (5 bases). Germline V CDR1 and CDR2: SEHNR, FQNEAQ (reference sequence). This CDR3 comprises 14 residues. Trimming cost V 0 bases and J 9 bases, with 12 bases left between them. The CDR3 DNA follows: TGTGCCAGCAGCTTAGCGCTGGGAGCATCTGAGCAGTTCTTC. As protein: CASSLALGASEQFF.

The chain is built from TRBV7-2 and TRBJ1-1, with 8 bases matching TRBD1. V gave up 5 bases and J gave up 5 bases; unmatched junction bases: 7. CDR1 and CDR2 (germline): SGHTA, FQGNSA. The CDR3 is 14 residues long. The CDR3 here is CASSPRQGKTEAFF. The CDR3 nucleotides read TGTGCCAGCAGCCCTCGACAGGGGAAAACTGAAGCTTTCTTT. The full variable domain, completed using reference TRBV7-2 and TRBJ1-1, is GAGVSQSPSNKVTEKGKDVELRCDPISGHTALYWYRQSLGQGLEFLIYFQGNSAPDKSGLPSDRFSAERTGGSVSTLTIQRTQQEDSAVYLCASSPRQGKTEAFFGQGTRLTVV.

CDR3: CASSLDGMNTEAFF. The CDR3 bases are TGCGCCAGCAGCCTGGACGGGATGAACACTGAAGCTTTCTTT. This chain connects TRBV4-1 to TRBJ1-1; D remains unclear. Trimming pared 4 bases from V and 0 bases from J, leaving 9 bases between. Per the germline V gene, CDR1 is MGHRA and CDR2 is YSYEKL. The CDR3 sequence is 14 residues long.

V is TRBV30 and J is TRBJ1-5; 12 bases line up with TRBD1. CDR1 is GTSNPN, CDR2 SVGIG, per germline (reference sequence). This CDR3 is built from 15 residues. The J segment lost 8 bases and the V segment lost 4 bases, leaving 9 bases of the junction unmatched. CDR3 sequence: CAWTAGTGGLEPQHF. DNA for the CDR3: TGTGCCTGGACCGCCGGGACAGGGGGCTTAGAGCCCCAGCATTTT.

The J gene is TRBJ2-2, the V gene TRBV9; D perhaps matches TRBD2 (6 bases). The CDR3 has 16 amino acids. CDR1 and CDR2 (germline): SGDLS, YYNGEE. Trimming removed 3 bases at V and 4 bases at J, with 16 bases between. Here the CDR3 reads CASSAEGGGFTGELFF. In DNA, the CDR3 is TGTGCCAGCAGCGCAGAGGGAGGTGGATTCACCGGGGAGCTGTTTTTT.

The chain uses TRBV12-3 or TRBV12-4 and TRBJ2-7; D may correspond to TRBD1 or TRBD2 (5 bases each). Trimming removed 5 bases from V and 3 bases from J, with 11 bases in between. The CDR3 is 13 amino acids. CDR3 DNA sequence: TGTGCCAGCAGTAGTTGGGGGAGCTACGAGCAGTACTTC. Translation: CASSSWGSYEQYF.

V is TRBV7-2 and J is TRBJ1-4; tentatively, D is TRBD1 (5 bases). V lost 5 bases and J 4 bases, leaving 17 bases between the germline ends. Per germline, CDR1 SGHTA and CDR2 FQGNSA. This CDR3 has 16 amino acids. The CDR3 here is CASSQFPGRSNEKLFF. The CDR3 DNA sequence: TGTGCCAGCAGCCAATTTCCGGGACGGAGTAATGAAAAACTGTTTTTT.